This passage covers 10 T cell receptor beta chains from one sample sequenced in a study of cytomegalovirus exposure and HLA in healthy donors (dated by TCRdb to about 2017). The library was obtained by the immunoSEQ multiplex PCR assay. For the multiplex PCR, a mixture combining 60 forward primers for TCR Vbeta segments and 13 reverse primers for TCR Jbeta segments was used. Entries here come from immuneACCESS through TCRdb and include only in-frame sequences with V and J called. Some clones fail to appear in such tables; in the studies checked, an unresolved V gene covers under half of the shortfall, and the cause of the remainder is unknown. This sample holds 150,000 to 200,000 clones; 77% were observed only once. The top ten hold roughly 2.8% of the sample. Source material: PBMCs. The receptors originated from a woman aged 40-49 years in good health and CMV-seropositive.

The V call is TRBV19, the J call TRBJ2-1; 7 bases line up with TRBD2. Germline V lookup: CDR1 LNHDA, CDR2 SQIVND (reference sequence). J lost 4 bases, V lost 3 bases, and 6 bases had no gene match. This CDR3 has 15 amino acids. CDR3 sequence: CASSIKASGYNEQFF. The CDR3 bases are TGTGCCAGTAGTATTAAGGCTAGCGGATACAATGAGCAGTTCTTC.

This clone showed up just a few times. This chain uses TRBV18 with TRBJ2-7; the match to TRBD2 covers 7 bases. Germline V gene sequence: CDR1 KGHSH, CDR2 LQKENI. Germline trimming cut 6 bases from V and 2 bases from J; bases unmatched to any gene: 7. The CDR3 contains 14 residues. The CDR3 here is CASSQPGGAYEQYF. The CDR3 DNA follows: TGTGCCAGCTCGCAGCCTGGGGGGGCCTACGAGCAGTACTTC.

This clone was detected only a few times. The chain carries TRBV19 and TRBJ1-3; D perhaps matches TRBD1 (6 bases). CDR3 length: 13 amino acids. V was pared by 8 bases and J by 0 bases, with 8 bases between. Germline V CDR1 and CDR2: LNHDA, SQIVND (reference sequence). The CDR3 DNA is TGTGCCAGTCAGGACAGCTCTGGAAACACCATATATTTT. This codes for CASQDSSGNTIYF. The full variable domain, completed using reference TRBV19 and TRBJ1-3, is DGGITQSPKYLFRKEGQNVTLSCEQNLNHDAMYWYRQDPGQGLRLIYYSQIVNDFQKGDIAEGYSVSREKKESFPLTVTSAQKNPTAFYLCASQDSSGNTIYFGEGSWLTVV.

V usage is TRBV2 and J usage is TRBJ2-2, with 9 bases lining up with TRBD2. The CDR3 totals 16 residues. The V segment lost 6 bases and the J segment 5 bases; nucleotides outside the gene matches: 10. CDR1 and CDR2 (germline): SNHLY, FYNNEI. The CDR3: CASRATSGGGTGELFF. CDR3 nucleotide sequence: TGTGCCAGCAGGGCGACTAGCGGAGGGGGTACCGGGGAGCTGTTTTTT.

The CDR3 reads CASSFPGEPYEQYF. CDR3 sequence (DNA): TGTGCCAGCAGTTTCCCCGGGGAGCCCTACGAGCAGTACTTC. V gene TRBV28 combines with J gene TRBJ2-7, with D possibly TRBD2 on 5 matching bases. Trimming stripped 3 bases from V and 2 bases from J, with 11 bases between. The CDR3 is 14 amino acids. CDR1 is MDHEN, CDR2 SYDVKM, per germline.

The chain uses TRBV7-6 and TRBJ2-3; 11 bases fit TRBD1. Germline V CDR1 and CDR2: SGHVS, FNYEAQ. The junction had 8 bases not matched to a gene; V was cut back by 5 bases and J by 4 bases. The CDR3 extends over 16 amino acids. The CDR3 sequence is CASSPLGTGGADTQYF. CDR3 nucleotide sequence: TGTGCCAGCAGCCCCCTCGGGACAGGGGGGGCAGATACGCAGTATTTT.

This clone was found a few times. V gene TRBV21-1 combines with J gene TRBJ2-5; the DNA was not used to check the table's D call, TRBD2. The J call is uncertain, as TRBJ2-7 better fits the DNA end. TRBV21-1 counts as a pseudogene. The CDR3 totals 17 residues. CDR3 protein: CASSKNDGLARSYEQYF. CDR3 in DNA: TGTGCCAGCAGCAAAAATGATGGACTAGCGCGCTCCTACGAGCAGTACTTC.

The CDR3 bases are TGCGCCAGCAGTGAGTCGACTCGGGGTGGCGAGACCCAGTACTTC. This encodes CASSESTRGGETQYF. The rearrangement joins TRBV10-1 to TRBJ2-5; a possible D gene is TRBD2 (5 bases). CDR3 length: 15 residues. Germline V gene lookup returns CDR1 WNHNN and CDR2 SYGVQD (reference sequence). Trimming shortened V by 0 bases and J by 5 bases, and 13 bases separated the two germline ends.

Worth noting for this clone: The same CDR3 arises from other DNA sequences in this sample as well. The gene calls are TRBV5-1 and TRBJ1-1; D possibly corresponds to TRBD1 (6 bases). CDR1 is SGHRS and CDR2 is YFSETQ in the germline V gene. This CDR3 is 14 amino acids long. Trimming removed 4 bases at V and 4 bases at J, with 14 bases between. CDR3 region: CASSPQGGGTEAFF. CDR3 coding DNA: TGCGCCAGCAGCCCACAGGGAGGGGGCACTGAAGCTTTCTTT.

V usage is TRBV4-3 and J usage is TRBJ2-5; D is perhaps TRBD2 (5 bases). This CDR3 contains 13 residues. Deletions cut 1 base from V and 5 bases from J, with 8 bases between. Germline V gene data show CDR1 as LGHNA and CDR2 as YSLEER. This CDR3 reads CASSQGTGETQYF. The DNA of the CDR3 is TGCGCCAGCAGCCAAGGAACGGGGGAGACCCAGTACTTC.